A selection of T cell receptor beta chains follows, all from one sample in a study of T cells in localized non-small cell lung cancer. Assay used: immunoSEQ multiplex PCR; TCRdb lists only in-frame clones, some missing. The data contain some 90,000 clones, about 87% of them singletons. The sequenced sample was peripheral blood, obtained before any cancer treatment. Receptor source: a man aged 40 to 69 with stage I squamous cell lung carcinoma. The CDR3 runs from the conserved cysteine through the conserved F or W. The D gene is left open where the match is weak. A row's size may be missing; if present it is once, few, many or a size class.

>TRBJ1-4|TRBV2|once|-
CASNQQLSTNEKLFF
TGTGCCAGCAATCAGCAGCTATCAACTAATGAAAAACTGTTTTTT
>TRBJ1-2|TRBV5-6|few|-
CASSLIAGAYGYTF
TGTGCCAGCAGCTTGATCGCGGGGGCCTATGGCTACACCTTC
>TRBJ2-1|TRBV18|-|-
CASSPRDISYNEQFF
TGTGCCAGCTCACCGAGAGACATCTCCTACAATGAGCAGTTCTTC
>TRBJ1-4|TRBV10-1|once|-
CASSEIRRVKNYDWGTNEKLFF
TGCGCCAGCAGTGAGATCAGGAGGGTTAAAAATTACGATTGGGGAACTAATGAAAAACTGTTTTTT
>TRBJ1-3|TRBV5-1|-|-
CASSLGRSSGNTIYF
TGCGCCAGCAGCTTGGGACGGTCCTCTGGAAACACCATATATTTT
>TRBJ1-4|TRBV5-1|-|-
CASGNGGYGGNEKLFF
TGCGCCAGCGGCAACGGTGGCTACGGGGGGAATGAAAAACTGTTTTTT
>TRBJ1-2|TRBV2|-|-
CASSDSFEGRGGYTF
TGTGCCAGCAGTGATAGTTTCGAGGGTCGGGGTGGCTACACCTTC
>TRBJ1-6|TRBV30|once|-
CAWSPMGHPLHF
TGTGCCTGGAGTCCCATGGGGCACCCCCTCCACTTT
>TRBJ1-2|TRBV7-9|-|-
CASSPGSPYGYTF
TGTGCCAGCAGCCCCGGGTCCCCCTATGGCTACACCTTC
>TRBJ1-5|TRBV5-1|-|TRBD1
CASSLRTGGDQPQHF
TGCGCCAGCAGCTTGCGGACAGGCGGTGATCAGCCCCAGCATTTT
>TRBJ1-1|TRBV18|-|TRBD1
CASSPMSRQGWNTEAFF
TGTGCCAGCTCACCAATGTCTCGACAGGGATGGAACACTGAAGCTTTCTTT
>TRBJ1-2|TRBV20-1|-|-
CSASQVRGYTF
TGCAGTGCTAGTCAGGTGCGGGGCTACACCTTC
>TRBJ1-2|TRBV6-5|once|-
CASSPLTHSGGYTF
TGTGCCAGCAGCCCATTGACTCACTCTGGTGGCTACACCTTC
>TRBJ1-2|TRBV5-6|-|-
CASSLGGGYTF
TGTGCCAGCAGCTTGGGGGGAGGCTACACCTTC
>TRBJ1-1|TRBV5-4|-|TRBD1
CASSLGTGEVGTQAFF
TGTGCCAGCAGCCTCGGGACAGGGGAGGTGGGGACGCAAGCTTTCTTT
>TRBJ2-1|TRBV10-3|-|-
CAIREGLSYNEQFF
TGTGCCATCAGGGAGGGACTCTCCTACAATGAGCAGTTCTTC
>TRBJ2-7|TRBV11-2|once|TRBD1
CASSFDRGYEQYF
TGTGCCAGCAGCTTTGACAGGGGCTACGAGCAGTACTTC
>TRBJ2-2|TRBV4-1|few|-
CASSQPLRLRTADTHTGELFF
TGCGCCAGCAGCCAACCTTTGAGGTTGAGGACGGCAGACACTCACACCGGGGAGCTGTTTTTT
>TRBJ1-1|TRBV2|-|-
CASSEVGGTEAFF
TGTGCCAGCAGTGAAGTGGGGGGGACTGAAGCTTTCTTT
>TRBJ2-7|TRBV29-1|-|TRBD1
CSVKRTGSMYEQYF
TGCAGCGTAAAGAGGACAGGGTCTATGTACGAGCAGTACTTC
>TRBJ1-1|TRBV6-1|-|-
CASTTRAADTEAFF
TGTGCCAGCACGACCAGGGCGGCGGACACTGAAGCTTTCTTT
>TRBJ2-1|TRBV10-3|-|TRBD1
CAIRPGTGVYNEQFF
TGTGCCATCAGGCCCGGGACAGGAGTTTACAATGAGCAGTTCTTC
>TRBJ2-3|TRBV11-2|-|-
CASSFGGTDTQYF
TGTGCCAGCAGCTTCGGGGGCACAGATACGCAGTATTTT
>TRBJ1-2|TRBV27|once|-
CASLGLVNGGYGYTF
TGTGCCAGCCTCGGTCTGGTTAACGGCGGGTATGGCTACACCTTC
>TRBJ1-3|TRBV9|-|-
CASSPDSGNTIYF
TGTGCCAGCAGCCCAGACAGTGGAAACACCATATATTTT
>TRBJ1-6|TRBV6-5|-|-
CASRLRDSYNSPLHF
TGTGCCAGCAGGCTTAGGGATTCTTATAATTCACCCCTCCACTTT
>TRBJ1-3|TRBV11-2|few|-
CASSLSPTSRFSGNTIYF
TGTGCCAGCAGCTTATCCCCGACATCGAGGTTCTCTGGAAACACCATATATTTT
>TRBJ2-1|TRBV5-1|-|-
CASSNDGPSYNEQFF
TGCGCCAGCAGCAACGACGGGCCCTCCTACAATGAGCAGTTCTTC
>TRBJ1-6|TRBV2|few|-
CASSSRSGNSPLHF
TGTGCCAGCAGTTCACGTTCTGGCAATTCACCCCTCCACTTT
>TRBJ2-7|TRBV18|-|-
CASSPEAISYEQYF
TGTGCCAGCTCACCCGAGGCTATCTCCTACGAGCAGTACTTC
>TRBJ1-1|TRBV6-1|-|TRBD1
CASRNRGLEGTEAFF
TGTGCCAGCAGGAACAGGGGGCTTGAAGGCACTGAAGCTTTCTTT
>TRBJ1-2|TRBV5-8|-|-
CASSEYQAPGGAGYTF
TGTGCCAGCAGCGAATACCAGGCCCCAGGTGGTGCTGGCTACACCTTC
>TRBJ2-6|TRBV7-3|-|-
CASSVGGAGANVLTF
TGTGCCAGCAGTGTAGGAGGAGCTGGGGCCAACGTCCTGACTTTC
>TRBJ2-4|TRBV19|-|TRBD1
CASSIDTGQWRGNIQYF
TGTGCCAGTAGTATAGATACGGGACAGTGGAGAGGGAACATTCAGTACTTC
>TRBJ2-1|TRBV18|-|-
CASSPQGPPTYNEQFF
TGTGCCAGCTCACCACAGGGGCCTCCCACCTACAATGAGCAGTTCTTC
>TRBJ2-1|TRBV7-9|-|TRBD1
CASSPHGQEDNEQFF
TGTGCCAGCAGCCCGCACGGACAGGAAGACAATGAGCAGTTCTTC
>TRBJ1-4|TRBV11-2|-|TRBD1
CASSPRDRLRGSNEKLFF
TGTGCCAGCAGCCCAAGGGACAGATTAAGGGGTTCTAATGAAAAACTGTTTTTT
>TRBJ2-7|TRBV28|-|TRBD2
CASSLAGGSSYEQYF
TGTGCCAGCAGCCTAGCGGGGGGGAGCTCCTACGAGCAGTACTTC
>TRBJ2-7|TRBV7-9|-|TRBD1
CASSKDRDIYEQYF
TGTGCCAGCAGCAAGGACAGGGACATCTACGAGCAGTACTTC
>TRBJ2-1|TRBV27|-|TRBD1
CASSSGQTLYNEQFF
TGTGCCAGCAGTTCGGGACAGACCCTTTACAATGAGCAGTTCTTC
>TRBJ1-5|TRBV7-8|-|-
CASSLVNRNLHQPQHF
TGTGCCAGCAGCTTAGTTAACAGGAATCTCCACCAGCCCCAGCATTTT
>TRBJ2-5|TRBV4-1|-|-
CASSQVRNLGGETQYF
TGCGCCAGCAGCCAAGTTCGTAACCTGGGGGGAGAGACCCAGTACTTC
>TRBJ1-2|TRBV30|-|TRBD1
CAWRRDRSGYGYTF
TGTGCCTGGCGCCGGGACAGAAGTGGGTATGGCTACACCTTC
>TRBJ1-2|TRBV7-9|-|-
CASSLDSTRGYYGYTF
TGTGCCAGCAGCTTAGATAGCACGAGGGGCTACTATGGCTACACCTTC
>TRBJ1-6|TRBV5-6|-|-
CASSTGRANSPLHF
TGTGCCAGCAGCACGGGCAGGGCTAATTCACCCCTCCACTTT
>TRBJ2-1|TRBV25-1|-|-
CASSPRVGSYNEQFF
TGTGCCAGCAGCCCTAGAGTAGGGTCCTACAATGAGCAGTTCTTC
>TRBJ1-5|TRBV7-2|once|TRBD1
CASTSGTGVNQPQHF
TGTGCCAGCACTTCCGGGACAGGGGTCAATCAGCCCCAGCATTTT
>TRBJ2-3|TRBV28|-|TRBD1
CASRSTLGTGADTQYF
TGTGCCAGCAGATCTACCCTCGGGACAGGGGCAGATACGCAGTATTTT
>TRBJ2-5|TRBV18|-|-
CASSPLDREETQYF
TGTGCCAGCTCACCACTGGACAGAGAAGAGACCCAGTACTTC
>TRBJ2-6|TRBV19|-|-
CASSIDPPGRFSGANVLTF
TGTGCCAGTAGTATCGATCCCCCCGGACGGTTCTCGGGGGCCAACGTCCTGACTTTC
>TRBJ2-1|TRBV15|-|TRBD1
CATSRDQQGVEQFF
TGTGCCACCAGCAGAGATCAACAGGGGGTTGAGCAGTTCTTC
>TRBJ1-2|TRBV28|-|TRBD1
CASSLGAGGFYGYTF
TGTGCCAGCAGTTTAGGGGCAGGGGGCTTCTATGGCTACACCTTC
>TRBJ2-2|TRBV4-1|medium-sized|TRBD2
CASSQEQAGGWELFF
TGCGCCAGCAGCCAAGAACAAGCGGGGGGCTGGGAGCTGTTTTTT